Each of the 26 T cell receptor beta chains below was sequenced from the same sample in a study of shared clonotypes between healthy human individuals. Terminally differentiated effector memory CD45RA+ cells were left out of the naive CD8 fraction, which was CD45RO-negative and positively selected for CCR7. Sequencing was performed with immunoSEQ multiplex PCR; in TCRdb, only in-frame clones are kept and a portion is missing. The sample lists roughly 2.1 million clones, 90% to 95% occurring once. Sequenced material: naive CD8+ T cells from PBMCs. The receptors stem from a man aged 18 to 29 in good health. Some clones in this sample may be carry-over from other donors' samples.

This chain connects TRBV7-6 to TRBJ1-1; the D is unclear. The CDR3 runs 12 residues. Germline V gene sequence: CDR1 SGHVS, CDR2 FNYEAQ. V dropped 6 bases and J dropped 1 base, with 6 bases sitting between them. In DNA form, the CDR3 reads TGTGCCAGCAGTTCTCCGAACACTGAAGCTTTCTTT. This encodes CASSSPNTEAFF.

The rearrangement uses TRBV28 and TRBJ2-3, with 7 bases lining up with TRBD2. J lost 1 base, V lost 6 bases, and 7 bases had no gene match. The CDR3 has 15 amino acids. In germline, CDR1 is MDHEN, CDR2 SYDVKM. CDR3 residues: CASSQTSDRTDTQYF. In DNA, the CDR3 is TGTGCCAGCAGCCAAACTAGCGACCGCACAGATACGCAGTATTTT.

The chain couples TRBV10-3 to TRBJ2-1, with D possibly matching TRBD2 (5 bases). CDR1 ENHRY and CDR2 SYGVKD come from the germline V gene. The germline V and J ends were trimmed by 0 bases and 0 bases, with 18 bases remaining between them. This CDR3 region has 19 residues. Here the CDR3 reads CAISESGVSVSSSYNEQFF. In DNA, the CDR3 is TGTGCCATCAGTGAGTCCGGGGTTTCAGTTTCGAGCTCCTACAATGAGCAGTTCTTC.

This chain links TRBV7-9 with TRBJ2-3; the match to TRBD1 covers 10 bases. Per germline, CDR1 SEHNR and CDR2 FQNEAQ (reference sequence). The V segment lost 4 bases and the J segment 7 bases; nucleotides outside the gene matches: 11. This CDR3 contains 16 residues. The CDR3 region is CASSWYPGTGDHTQYF. CDR3 DNA sequence: TGTGCCAGCAGCTGGTATCCGGGGACAGGGGACCATACGCAGTATTTT.

The CDR3 DNA sequence: TGTGCCAGCAGCTTTCCAGGGGCGGGGACTGAAGCTTTCTTT. Protein sequence: CASSFPGAGTEAFF. J is TRBJ1-1 and V is TRBV5-6; the D gene is possibly TRBD1 (6 bases). This CDR3 has 14 amino acids. Germline CDR1 and CDR2: SGHDT and YYEEEE. Trimming pared 2 bases from V and 5 bases from J, leaving 13 bases between.

V usage is TRBV6-5 and J usage is TRBJ2-3; TRBD1 matches 9 bases. Trimming removed 2 bases from V and 3 bases from J; junction bases left unmatched: 3. The CDR3 is 15 residues long. CDR1 and CDR2 from the germline V gene are MNHEY and SVGAGI. The CDR3: CASSYLDRGTDTQYF. Written as DNA, the CDR3 is TGTGCCAGCAGTTACCTGGACAGGGGTACAGATACGCAGTATTTT.

V is TRBV4-3 and J is TRBJ2-6, with D tentatively TRBD2 (5 bases). The V end lost 0 bases, the J end lost 2 bases, and 11 bases lay between the germline ends. This CDR3 comprises 17 residues. Germline loops: CDR1 LGHNA, CDR2 YSLEER. The CDR3 coding sequence is TGCGCCAGCAGCCAAGAAGTTAGAGGGACTGGGGCCAACGTCCTGACTTTC. Amino acid sequence: CASSQEVRGTGANVLTF.

This clone was recorded once. The V call is TRBV15, the J call TRBJ1-2, with 9 bases that match TRBD1. CDR3 length: 14 residues. CDR1 and CDR2 (germline): LNHNV, YYDKDF (reference sequence). V lost 8 bases and J lost 5; bases outside the gene matches: 9. This CDR3 reads CATHKGQGSYGYTF. For the CDR3, the DNA is TGTGCCACCCATAAGGGACAGGGAAGTTATGGCTACACCTTC.

The sample holds one count of this clone. This rearrangement joins TRBV27 to TRBJ2-7, with 12 bases matching TRBD1. The CDR3 is 15 residues long. Looked up from germline, CDR1 is MNHEY and CDR2 is SMNVEV (reference sequence). The J segment lost 7 bases and the V segment lost 5 bases, leaving 9 bases of the junction unmatched. CDR3 amino acids: CASSPPGQGAGEQYF. Here the CDR3 DNA reads TGTGCCAGCAGTCCCCCGGGACAGGGGGCCGGGGAGCAGTACTTC.

This sequence joins TRBV12-5 and TRBJ2-3; the D gene is possibly TRBD2 (6 bases). In germline, CDR1 is LGHNT, CDR2 FRNRAP. Trimming removed 9 bases at V and 1 base at J, with 14 bases between. This CDR3 spans 14 amino acids. This CDR3 is CASGGDGGTDTQYF. The CDR3, as DNA: TGTGCTAGCGGCGGGGATGGGGGCACAGATACGCAGTATTTT.

The V and J genes are TRBV29-1 and TRBJ1-2; TRBD1 is a possible D gene (5 bases). The germline V gene encodes CDR1 SQVTM and CDR2 ANQGSEA. The CDR3 loop spans 13 amino acids. Between the trimmed V and J ends, which lost 3 bases and 7 bases, there was a span of 15 bases. CDR3 residues: CSVDLGLSTGYTF. In nucleotides, the CDR3 is TGCAGCGTTGACCTGGGGCTCTCAACTGGCTACACCTTC.

V gene TRBV5-6 combines with J gene TRBJ2-2; 7 bases agree with TRBD2. The CDR3 totals 17 residues. V lost 3 bases and J lost 1; bases outside the gene matches: 9. Per germline, CDR1 SGHDT and CDR2 YYEEEE. CDR3 coding DNA: TGTGCCAGCAGCTCGGGGGGACTACCGAGGAACACCGGGGAGCTGTTTTTT. It yields the protein CASSSGGLPRNTGELFF.

The gene calls are TRBV20-1 and TRBJ2-1; TRBD2 aligns across 7 bases. The CDR3 is 10 amino acids. In germline, CDR1 is DFQATT, CDR2 SNEGSKA (reference sequence). The V and J ends lost 6 bases and 13 bases, in that order; junction bases with no gene match: 6. CDR3 in amino acids: CSAMGTIQFF. The CDR3 DNA follows: TGCAGTGCAATGGGGACTATACAGTTCTTC.

This sequence joins TRBV11-2 and TRBJ2-3; D unclear. The length of the CDR3 is 12 residues. Trimming shortened V by 1 base and J by 6 bases, and 5 bases separated the two germline ends. Germline V CDR1 and CDR2: SGHAT, FQNNGV. The CDR3 protein is CASSLGQDTQYF. CDR3 nucleotides: TGTGCCAGCAGCTTAGGCCAGGATACGCAGTATTTT.

The rearrangement joins TRBV29-1 to TRBJ2-7, with TRBD1 matching over 7 bases. Unmatched junction bases numbered 14, after V lost 7 bases and J lost 2 bases. CDR1 and CDR2 from the germline V gene are SQVTM and ANQGSEA. This CDR3 contains 15 residues. CDR3 DNA: TGCAGCGGTCTTTTAACCCAGGGGGTTGCCTACGAGCAGTACTTC. Its protein is CSGLLTQGVAYEQYF.

The chain links TRBV12-5 to TRBJ2-1, with 7 bases matching TRBD2. The CDR3 has 14 residues. Germline CDR1 and CDR2: LGHNT and FRNRAP. V trimming: 1 base; J trimming: 9 bases; junction bases outside the gene matches: 6. CDR3: CASGLGLAGTEQFF. The CDR3 nucleotides read TGTGCTAGTGGTTTGGGACTAGCAGGAACTGAGCAGTTCTTC. Combining the CDR3 with reference TRBV12-5 and TRBJ2-1 gives the whole variable domain DARVTQTPRHKVTEMGQEVTMRCQPILGHNTVFWYRQTMMQGLELLAYFRNRAPLDDSGMPKDRFSAEMPDATLATLKIQPSEPRDSAVYFCASGLGLAGTEQFFGPGTRLTVL.

The rearrangement uses TRBV7-9 and TRBJ2-1; 9 nucleotides match TRBD2. Germline V CDR1 and CDR2: SEHNR, FQNEAQ (reference sequence). This CDR3 has 18 amino acids. J was trimmed by 7 bases and V by 5 bases; bases with no gene match: 18. CDR3 amino acids: CASSPQAGGYTVGNEQFF. CDR3 DNA: TGTGCCAGCAGCCCGCAAGCGGGGGGATACACGGTGGGGAATGAGCAGTTCTTC.

This clone came up a few times. V gene TRBV7-9 combines with J gene TRBJ1-2, with D hard to call. The CDR3 runs to 13 residues. V lost 4 bases and J lost 3, with 9 bases in between. The germline V gene has CDR1 SEHNR and CDR2 FQNEAQ (reference sequence). The DNA for the CDR3 is TGTGCCAGCAGCTCCCAGTTGTACTATGGCTACACCTTC. It yields the protein CASSSQLYYGYTF.

The rearrangement uses TRBV7-9 and TRBJ1-2; 9 positions match TRBD1. V shed 5 bases and J 4 bases; nucleotides not matched to a gene: 8. This CDR3 is built from 15 residues. Germline CDR1 SEHNR, CDR2 FQNEAQ (reference sequence). The CDR3: CASSTAGTGIYGYTF. The CDR3 DNA sequence: TGTGCCAGCAGCACCGCCGGGACAGGGATCTATGGCTACACCTTC.

The genes are TRBV9 and TRBJ1-1; weak D call: TRBD1 (6 bases). Germline-derived CDR1 and CDR2 are SGDLS and YYNGEE. Trimming took 3 bases from V and 3 from J, leaving 30 bases between them. The CDR3 covers 20 residues. The CDR3 DNA follows: TGTGCCAGCAGCGACAGTAGTACGACGCCACAGGGAGAGGAGGACACTGAAGCTTTCTTT. Residues: CASSDSSTTPQGEEDTEAFF.

In its sample, this clone was seen once. The chain joins TRBV28 to TRBJ2-1; TRBD2 matches 9 bases. The V gene end was trimmed by 6 bases and the J gene end by 6 bases; junction bases not matched to a gene: 3. Germline V CDR1 and CDR2: MDHEN, SYDVKM. This CDR3 region has 13 residues. This chain's CDR3 is CASRASGTNEQFF. Written as DNA, the CDR3 is TGTGCCAGCAGGGCTAGCGGGACCAATGAGCAGTTCTTC. Supplemented by reference TRBV28 and TRBJ2-1, the full variable domain reads DVKVTQSSRYLVKRTGEKVFLECVQDMDHENMFWYRQDPGLGLRLIYFSYDVKMKEKGDIPEGYSVSREKKERFSLILESASTNQTSMYLCASRASGTNEQFFGPGTRLTVL.

This clone was picked up one time. The chain employs TRBV27 and TRBJ1-1; tentative D call: TRBD1 (6 bases). The ends were cut back, 4 bases at V and 6 bases at J, with 12 bases in the middle. Per germline, CDR1 MNHEY and CDR2 SMNVEV (reference sequence). CDR3 length: 13 amino acids. CDR3 region: CASSSTGIAEAFF. The CDR3 DNA reads TGTGCCAGCAGTTCGACAGGAATCGCTGAAGCTTTCTTT.

The CDR3 nucleotides are TGTGCCACCAGTTCCGGGACAGGGGGAAATCAGCCCCAGCATTTT. This codes for CATSSGTGGNQPQHF. This chain links TRBV15 with TRBJ1-5; 11 bases fit TRBD1. CDR1 is LNHNV, CDR2 YYDKDF, per germline (reference sequence). The CDR3 length is 15 residues. V trimming: 6 bases; J trimming: 4 bases; junction bases outside the gene matches: 5.

Turning to this clone: The same CDR3 also results from other DNA sequences found in this sample. The chain is built from TRBV7-9 and TRBJ2-2, with unresolved D. This CDR3 comprises 13 residues. The germline V and J ends were trimmed by 1 base and 4 bases, with 4 bases remaining between them. The germline V gene encodes CDR1 SEHNR and CDR2 FQNEAQ (reference sequence). CDR3 in amino acids: CASSLGFTGELFF. CDR3 DNA: TGTGCCAGCAGCTTAGGGTTCACCGGGGAGCTGTTTTTT. The complete variable domain, with remaining parts taken from reference TRBV7-9 and TRBJ2-2, reads DTGVSQNPRHKITKRGQNVTFRCDPISEHNRLYWYRQTLGQGPEFLTYFQNEAQLEKSRLLSDRFSAERPKGSFSTLEIQRTEQGDSAMYLCASSLGFTGELFFGEGSRLTVL.

The chain combines TRBV4-3 with TRBJ2-2, with D uncertain. The V end lost 4 bases, the J end lost 0 bases, and 15 bases lay between the germline ends. CDR1 LGHNA and CDR2 YSLEER come from the germline V gene. This CDR3 has 17 amino acids. This CDR3 reads CASSPEPTPANTGELFF. CDR3 DNA sequence: TGCGCCAGCAGCCCTGAACCGACGCCGGCGAACACCGGGGAGCTGTTTTTT.

The rearrangement links TRBV5-5 to TRBJ2-1; 12 nucleotides match TRBD2. The CDR3 contains 14 residues. Germline V gene lookup returns CDR1 SGHKS and CDR2 YYEKEE (reference sequence). With 4 bases clipped from V and 9 bases from J, the junction kept 5 bases outside the gene matches. The CDR3 nucleotides read TGTGCCAGCAGCCCAGGACTAGCGGGGCCTGAGCAGTTCTTC. Translation gives CASSPGLAGPEQFF.